These T cell receptor beta chains were read from a single sample in a study of CD8+ T cells in alopecia areata. Clones were sequenced by immunoSEQ multiplex PCR, and TCRdb holds only the in-frame ones, with some missing. The top ten clones hold about 1.7% of a sample with approximately 280,000 clones, more than 45% of them seen once. Material: CD4+ T cells sorted from blood, obtained at week 24, from a patient treated with tofacitinib. The receptor set was obtained from a human donor with alopecia areata. The CDR3 runs from the conserved cysteine through the conserved F or W. The D gene is left open where the match is weak. Clone size, where shown, is once, few, many, or a class for clones that have expanded.

clone size	V gene	J gene	D gene	CDR3 protein	CDR3 DNA
.	TRBV7-9	TRBJ2-4	TRBD1	CASSFYLGTAGVTIQYF	TGTGCCAGCAGCTTTTATCTAGGGACAGCCGGGGTCACCATTCAGTACTTC
.	TRBV29-1	TRBJ2-3	.	CSVDGARGPTDTQYF	TGCAGCGTTGACGGGGCCCGGGGTCCTACAGATACGCAGTATTTT
few	TRBV5-4	TRBJ2-3	.	CASTLRGGTDTQYF	TGTGCCAGCACCTTAAGGGGCGGCACAGATACGCAGTATTTT
.	TRBV4-1	TRBJ2-7	.	CASSQELPPGEQYF	TGCGCCAGCAGCCAAGAGTTACCCCCGGGCGAGCAGTACTTC
.	TRBV30	TRBJ1-1	.	CAWSSSRVTEAFF	TGTGCCTGGAGTTCGAGTCGGGTTACTGAAGCTTTCTTT
.	TRBV29-1	TRBJ2-7	TRBD1	CSVWDRVPYEQYF	TGCAGCGTTTGGGACAGGGTCCCCTACGAGCAGTACTTC
.	TRBV30	TRBJ2-7	.	CAWSPTGLYEQYF	TGTGCCTGGAGTCCGACAGGACTATACGAGCAGTACTTC
.	TRBV30	TRBJ1-5	TRBD1	CAWRGDSDQPQHF	TGTGCCTGGCGGGGGGACAGTGACCAGCCCCAGCATTTT
.	TRBV5-1	TRBJ2-3	.	CASSLGARDTQYF	TGCGCCAGCAGCTTGGGGGCGCGGGATACGCAGTATTTT
few	TRBV7-2	TRBJ2-2	TRBD1	CASSLQGAGGELFF	TGTGCCAGCAGCTTACAGGGGGCCGGCGGGGAGCTGTTTTTT
.	TRBV9	TRBJ2-3	.	CASSFRQTDTQYF	TGTGCCAGCAGCTTTCGACAGACAGATACGCAGTATTTT
few	TRBV6-5	TRBJ1-5	.	CASSYISHQPQHF	TGTGCCAGCAGCTACATCTCCCATCAGCCCCAGCATTTT
few	TRBV6-5	TRBJ1-4	.	CASRIGARHEKLFF	TGTGCCAGCCGCATCGGAGCCCGTCATGAAAAACTGTTTTTT
.	TRBV7-9	TRBJ2-5	TRBD1	CASSYSGTGAQETQYF	TGTGCCAGCAGCTACTCCGGGACAGGGGCTCAAGAGACCCAGTACTTC
.	TRBV18	TRBJ2-1	TRBD1	CASSSGTGGSEQFF	TGTGCCAGCTCATCCGGGACAGGGGGTTCTGAGCAGTTCTTC
.	TRBV5-1	TRBJ1-1	TRBD1	CASSLAGGLDTEAFF	TGCGCCAGCAGCTTGGCAGGGGGCTTGGACACTGAAGCTTTCTTT
.	TRBV9	TRBJ1-2	.	CASSRDYGYTF	TGTGCCAGCAGCAGGGACTATGGCTACACCTTC
.	TRBV30	TRBJ1-5	.	CAWSVGRQQPQHF	TGTGCCTGGAGTGTTGGCCGTCAGCAGCCCCAGCATTTT
.	TRBV7-2	TRBJ1-2	.	CATTRGYGYTF	TGTGCCACTACTAGGGGATATGGCTACACCTTC
few	TRBV15	TRBJ2-3	TRBD2	CATSTLTSGLTDTQYF	TGTGCCACCAGCACCCTAACTAGCGGGCTCACAGATACGCAGTATTTT
.	TRBV4-2	TRBJ1-3	.	CASSQEGGGTIYF	TGTGCCAGCAGCCAAGAGGGTGGGGGCACCATATATTTT
.	TRBV28	TRBJ2-7	.	CASSPGQPYEQYF	TGTGCCAGCAGCCCAGGACAGCCCTACGAGCAGTACTTC
.	TRBV4-1	TRBJ2-2	.	CASSQDWVYTGELFF	TGCGCCAGCAGCCAAGATTGGGTGTACACCGGGGAGCTGTTTTTT
.	TRBV7-9	TRBJ2-1	.	CASSLVWSEDNEQFF	TGTGCCAGCAGCTTAGTTTGGAGCGAGGACAATGAGCAGTTCTTC
few	TRBV5-1	TRBJ2-7	.	CASSAGRTLGDEQYF	TGCGCCAGCAGCGCGGGACGGACCCTCGGGGACGAGCAGTACTTC
.	TRBV29-1	TRBJ1-5	TRBD1	CSVGTGPYQPQHF	TGCAGCGTTGGGACAGGACCTTATCAGCCCCAGCATTTT
.	TRBV13	TRBJ2-2	.	CASSSRVPTGELFF	TGTGCCAGCAGCAGCAGGGTTCCCACCGGGGAGCTGTTTTTT
.	TRBV7-9	TRBJ2-3	TRBD2	CASSATSGSTSTDTQYF	TGTGCCAGCAGCGCGACTAGCGGGAGCACTAGCACAGATACGCAGTATTTT
.	TRBV30	TRBJ2-4	.	CAWSLGRNIQYF	TGTGCCTGGAGCCTCGGAAGGAACATTCAGTACTTC
.	TRBV5-6	TRBJ1-1	TRBD1	CASSTLTGRGTEAFF	TGTGCCAGCAGCACCCTGACAGGGAGGGGCACTGAAGCTTTCTTT
.	TRBV28	TRBJ2-7	.	CATGILGEQYF	TGTGCAACGGGGATCCTGGGCGAGCAGTACTTC
few	TRBV30	TRBJ2-1	.	CAWSLTGGNEQFF	TGTGCCTGGAGTCTTACCGGGGGCAATGAGCAGTTCTTC
.	TRBV9	TRBJ2-2	.	CASSVQGAGELFF	TGTGCCAGCAGCGTACAGGGTGCCGGGGAGCTGTTTTTT
.	TRBV6-5	TRBJ2-5	.	CASSPQNRFQETQYF	TGTGCCAGCAGTCCCCAGAACAGGTTCCAAGAGACCCAGTACTTC
.	TRBV4-1	TRBJ2-3	TRBD2	CASSHAGGRGDTQYF	TGCGCCAGCAGTCATGCGGGGGGGCGAGGAGATACGCAGTATTTT
.	TRBV9	TRBJ2-3	.	CASGQGRAGTQYF	TGTGCCAGCGGGCAGGGAAGGGCCGGTACGCAGTATTTT
.	TRBV4-1	TRBJ2-4	.	CASSQQQGDIQYF	TGCGCCAGCAGCCAACAACAGGGAGACATTCAGTACTTC
.	TRBV30	TRBJ2-6	TRBD1	CACGTGGFGANVLTF	TGTGCCTGTGGGACAGGGGGCTTTGGGGCCAACGTCCTGACTTTC
.	TRBV7-9	TRBJ1-2	.	CASSSGTDVYGYTF	TGTGCCAGCAGCTCCGGGACGGACGTCTATGGCTACACCTTC
.	TRBV7-2	TRBJ1-2	.	CASSLAGANGYTF	TGTGCCAGCAGCTTAGCCGGGGCCAATGGCTACACCTTC
.	TRBV4-1	TRBJ2-4	.	CASSQEGFGLRENIQYF	TGCGCCAGCAGCCAAGAAGGGTTCGGACTACGCGAAAACATTCAGTACTTC
.	TRBV7-2	TRBJ2-1	.	CASSLISGSSYNEQFF	TGTGCCAGCAGCTTAATCTCTGGGAGCTCCTACAATGAGCAGTTCTTC
once	TRBV30	TRBJ1-1	.	CAWSRMNTEAFF	TGTGCCTGGAGCAGGATGAACACTGAAGCTTTCTTT
.	TRBV30	TRBJ1-1	.	CAWSVNRGRKNTEAFF	TGTGCCTGGAGTGTAAATCGGGGCAGGAAGAACACTGAAGCTTTCTTT
.	TRBV29-1	TRBJ1-2	TRBD1	CSVEDQGTGGSGYGYTF	TGCAGCGTTGAAGATCAGGGGACAGGGGGGAGTGGGTATGGCTACACCTTC
.	TRBV20-1	TRBJ1-1	.	CSARETDEAFF	TGCAGTGCTAGAGAGACAGATGAAGCTTTCTTT
.	TRBV5-6	TRBJ2-1	.	CASSLVGSADPNNEQFF	TGTGCCAGCAGCTTGGTGGGATCGGCAGATCCTAACAATGAGCAGTTCTTC
.	TRBV15	TRBJ1-1	TRBD1	CATSREQGINTEAFF	TGTGCCACCAGCAGGGAACAGGGGATTAACACTGAAGCTTTCTTT
.	TRBV30	TRBJ1-2	TRBD1	CAWSPDRGEYGYTF	TGTGCCTGGAGCCCGGACAGGGGAGAGTATGGCTACACCTTC
.	TRBV30	TRBJ2-3	.	CAWRGSVAADTQYF	TGTGCCTGGAGAGGTAGCGTGGCGGCAGATACGCAGTATTTT
.	TRBV7-2	TRBJ2-2	.	CASSPLGQRYTGELFF	TGTGCCAGCAGCCCCCTCGGGCAGAGATACACCGGGGAGCTGTTTTTT
.	TRBV30	TRBJ2-7	TRBD1	CAWSPTGIHEQYF	TGTGCCTGGTCCCCGACAGGGATCCACGAGCAGTACTTC
few	TRBV2	TRBJ2-1	.	CASSDSPATGNEQFF	TGTGCCAGCAGTGACAGCCCGGCAACGGGGAATGAGCAGTTCTTC
few	TRBV7-9	TRBJ2-3	.	CASSRTRPDTQYF	TGTGCCAGCAGCCGAACTAGGCCCGATACGCAGTATTTT
.	TRBV7-3	TRBJ2-7	.	CASSPGREYEQYF	TGTGCCAGCAGCCCGGGAAGAGAATACGAGCAGTACTTC
few	TRBV6-5	TRBJ2-5	TRBD1	CASSYSAGTEETQYF	TGTGCCAGCAGTTACTCTGCCGGGACAGAAGAGACCCAGTACTTC
once	TRBV7-9	TRBJ1-1	TRBD1	CASSLGQGNTEAFF	TGTGCCAGCAGCCTCGGACAGGGGAACACTGAAGCTTTCTTT
.	TRBV2	TRBJ2-7	.	CASSTAGRTYEQYF	TGTGCCAGCAGCACAGCGGGCAGGACCTACGAGCAGTACTTC
few	TRBV15	TRBJ2-1	.	CATSRERAGSGNEQFF	TGTGCCACCAGCAGAGAAAGGGCAGGGTCTGGGAATGAGCAGTTCTTC